Following are 15 T cell receptor beta chains from one sample sequenced in a study of blood T cell repertoires in COVID-19. The assay was immunoSEQ multiplex PCR, and TCRdb's table has in-frame clones only and misses some. The sample carries 350,000 to 550,000 clones, nearly 90% recorded once. The sequenced sample consisted of PBMCs or T cells enriched from blood (not recorded which). The receptor set was obtained from a woman in her late teens or twenties with acute COVID-19.

The gene calls are TRBV7-9 and TRBJ1-1; D might be TRBD1 (6 bases). V gave up 5 bases and J gave up 4 bases, with 17 bases separating them. The CDR3 has 15 amino acids. Germline V gene sequence: CDR1 SEHNR, CDR2 FQNEAQ (reference sequence). For the CDR3, the DNA is TGTGCCAGCAGCCGACGACAGGAATTGGGCACTGAAGCTTTCTTT. It encodes CASSRRQELGTEAFF.

The chain combines TRBV30 with TRBJ2-3, with TRBD2 as a possible D gene (7 bases). Looked up from germline, CDR1 is GTSNPN and CDR2 is SVGIG (reference sequence). V dropped 4 bases and J dropped 2 bases, with 19 bases sitting between them. The CDR3 runs 16 residues. The CDR3 bases are TGTGCCTGGAATACAGGGACTAACCTAACCACAGATACGCAGTATTTT. This codes for CAWNTGTNLTTDTQYF.

The rearrangement uses TRBV18 and TRBJ1-2; 9 bases agree with TRBD1. After removal of 5 bases from V and 4 bases from J, the junction contained 5 bases not matched to a gene. CDR3 length equals 14 residues. Germline V gene data show CDR1 as KGHSH and CDR2 as LQKENI. As DNA, the CDR3 is TGTGCCAGCTCATCGGGACAGGGAATCTATGGCTACACCTTC. This encodes CASSSGQGIYGYTF.

The genes are TRBV10-3 and TRBJ1-1; D is undetermined. This CDR3 has 14 amino acids. V lost 6 bases and J 3 bases, leaving 14 bases between the germline ends. Per germline, CDR1 ENHRY and CDR2 SYGVKD. CDR3: CAISASNGDTEAFF. The CDR3 DNA follows: TGTGCCATCAGCGCTTCCAACGGGGACACTGAAGCTTTCTTT.

This clone was seen a handful of times. V usage is TRBV6-5 and J usage is TRBJ2-7, with D perhaps matching TRBD1 (5 bases). V was cut by 0 bases and J by 5 bases, with 14 bases left in between. The CDR3 consists of 15 residues. CDR1 and CDR2 (germline): MNHEY, SVGAGI. The DNA for the CDR3 is TGTGCCAGCAGTTACTCGAAAGGGGCGCCTAACGAGCAGTACTTC. This codes for CASSYSKGAPNEQYF.

The CDR3 region has the DNA TGTGCCAGCAGTGAAGGCGGAGCCTCCTACGAGCAGTACTTC. Encoded protein: CASSEGGASYEQYF. V usage is TRBV2 and J usage is TRBJ2-7; D ambiguous. V lost 1 base and J 0 bases, leaving 7 bases between the germline ends. The CDR3 runs to 14 residues. CDR1 is SNHLY, CDR2 FYNNEI, per germline.

V is TRBV2 and J is TRBJ2-1; 9 nucleotides match TRBD2. The CDR3 sequence is 17 residues long. The ends lost 2 bases at V and 3 bases at J; junction bases unmatched: 8. Per the germline V gene, CDR1 is SNHLY and CDR2 is FYNNEI. CDR3 sequence reads: CASSELASGKYYNEQFF. For the CDR3, the DNA is TGTGCCAGCAGTGAATTGGCTAGCGGGAAATACTACAATGAGCAGTTCTTC.

This clone was found once. The chain joins TRBV2 to TRBJ2-7; 7 positions match TRBD1. With V trimmed by 1 base and J by 7 bases, 4 bases remained unmatched. The CDR3 runs 13 residues. Germline V gene lookup returns CDR1 SNHLY and CDR2 FYNNEI. CDR3 coding DNA: TGTGCCAGCAGTGAAGGCGACAGGGTTGAGCAGTACTTC. Protein: CASSEGDRVEQYF.

The rearrangement joins TRBV7-2 to TRBJ2-4; possibly TRBD2 for D (5 bases). Trimming took off 3 bases at V and 8 bases at J, with 14 bases between the two ends. CDR3 length: 14 amino acids. Germline V lookup: CDR1 SGHTA, CDR2 FQGNSA. The DNA for the CDR3 is TGTGCCAGCAGCTTTAGATCGGGGAGTGACATTCAGTACTTC. It translates to CASSFRSGSDIQYF.

The rearrangement joins TRBV5-4 to TRBJ1-2, with 8 nucleotides matching TRBD1. V was clipped by 2 bases and J by 7 bases; unmatched bases: 4. CDR1 and CDR2 from the germline V gene are SGHNT and YYREEE (reference sequence). CDR3 length: 13 residues. The CDR3 region is CASSLQGGVGYTF. The CDR3 DNA is TGTGCCAGCAGCTTACAGGGGGGGGTTGGCTACACCTTC.

The chain has TRBV13 and TRBJ2-7, with a weak D call TRBD1 (6 bases). The CDR3 is made up of 15 amino acids. Trimming took 7 bases from V and 0 from J, leaving 16 bases between them. Germline V gene data show CDR1 as PRHDT and CDR2 as FYEKMQ (reference sequence). CDR3 sequence: CASTAVDRRSYEQYF. The CDR3 DNA reads as TGTGCCAGCACCGCGGTAGACAGGCGCTCCTACGAGCAGTACTTC.

The chain couples TRBV5-6 to TRBJ2-5, with a possible D match to TRBD1 (6 bases). CDR1 and CDR2 (germline): SGHDT, YYEEEE. Trimming removed 1 base from V and 9 bases from J, with 10 bases in between. The length of the CDR3 is 12 residues. CDR3 residues: CASSLSKGAQYF. CDR3 DNA sequence: TGTGCCAGCAGCTTGTCGAAGGGGGCCCAGTACTTC. The whole variable domain, filled in from reference TRBV5-6 and TRBJ2-5, reads DAGVTQSPTHLIKTRGQQVTLRCSPKSGHDTVSWYQQALGQGPQFIFQYYEEEERQRGNFPDRFSGHQFPNYSSELNVNALLLGDSALYLCASSLSKGAQYFGPGTRLLVL.

This chain joins TRBV27 and TRBJ2-1, with a tentative D call TRBD1 (6 bases). The CDR3 runs 16 residues. CDR1 is MNHEY and CDR2 is SMNVEV in the germline V gene (reference sequence). V was trimmed by 0 bases and J by 0 bases, leaving 9 bases between them. DNA of the CDR3: TGTGCCAGCAGTTTATCGTCAGGGGACTCCTACAATGAGCAGTTCTTC. Amino acid sequence: CASSLSSGDSYNEQFF.

This clone was observed a handful of times. V is TRBV9 and J is TRBJ1-1; D ambiguous. The CDR3 contains 16 residues. Germline values: CDR1 SGDLS, CDR2 YYNGEE. The V and J ends lost 4 bases and 1 base respectively, with 17 bases between them. CDR3 nucleotides: TGTGCCAGCAGCAATCGACAAGGGAGAGGGAACACTGAAGCTTTCTTT. It translates to CASSNRQGRGNTEAFF.

The chain links TRBV3-1 (or the pseudogene TRBV3-2) to TRBJ2-5; TRBD2 agrees at 7 bases. The V segment lost 1 base and the J segment 13 bases; nucleotides outside the gene matches: 12. The CDR3 is 14 amino acids. Germline CDR1 LGHDT, CDR2 YNNKEL (reference sequence). For the CDR3, the DNA is TGTGCCAGCAGCCAAGGCCCGCGGCTAGCGGATAGGTACTTC. As protein: CASSQGPRLADRYF.